This T cell receptor beta chain was sequenced for a study of technical replicates of blood from a few donors. Using immunoSEQ multiplex PCR, the repertoire was profiled, and TCRdb retains in-frame clones only, with some absent. The top ten clones hold about 0.31% of a sample with approximately 88,000 clones, roughly 96% of them seen once. V was pared by 1 base and J by 0 bases, with 4 bases between. Germline CDR1 MNHEY, CDR2 SVGAGI. This CDR3 region has 15 residues. The gene calls are TRBV6-5 and TRBJ2-6; D is ambiguous. The sample comprised T cells isolated from PBMCs. This sequence originates from a human donor in good health. The CDR3 bases are TGTGCCAGCAGTTACTTCTACTCTGGGGCCAACGTCCTGACTTTC. Translated: CASSYFYSGANVLTF.